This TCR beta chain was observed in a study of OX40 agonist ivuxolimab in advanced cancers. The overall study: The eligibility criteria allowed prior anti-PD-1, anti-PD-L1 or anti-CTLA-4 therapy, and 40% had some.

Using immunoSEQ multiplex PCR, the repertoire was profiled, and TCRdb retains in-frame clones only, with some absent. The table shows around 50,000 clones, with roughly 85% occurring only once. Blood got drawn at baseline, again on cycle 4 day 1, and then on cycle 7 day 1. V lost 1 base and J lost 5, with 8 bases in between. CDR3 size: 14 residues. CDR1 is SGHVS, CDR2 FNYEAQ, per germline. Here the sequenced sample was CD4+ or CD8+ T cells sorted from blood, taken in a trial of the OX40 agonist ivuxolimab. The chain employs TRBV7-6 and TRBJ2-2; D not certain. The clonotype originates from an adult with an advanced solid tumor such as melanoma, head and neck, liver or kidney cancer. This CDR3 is CASSLDAETGELFF. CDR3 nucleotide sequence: TGTGCCAGCAGCTTAGATGCGGAAACCGGGGAGCTGTTTTTT.